This TCR beta chain was captured in a study of spatial heterogeneity in lung cancer. Time point meaning: blood at routine non-recurrence follow-up after resection. Unsorted samples of tumor, nontumor lung or frozen PBMC had their whole RNA sequenced. This clonotype was observed a handful of times. CDR3 size: 13 residues. V was cut by 8 bases and J by 0 bases, with 10 bases left in between. Germline assignment: CDR1 SNHLY and CDR2 FYNNEI. TCRdb processed the 5' RACE reads anew with MiXCR; each CDR3 protein has one entry. The table records 20,000 to 30,000 distinct CDR3 sequences, around 5.9% of them present only once.

The sequences come from PBMCs, collected at follow-up. J is TRBJ1-1 and V is TRBV2, with D unclear. This TCR derives from a male donor with early-stage non-small cell lung cancer. CDR3 in DNA: TGTGCCAGCGACGGACGGTTGAACACTGAAGCTTTCTTT. Translated: CASDGRLNTEAFF.